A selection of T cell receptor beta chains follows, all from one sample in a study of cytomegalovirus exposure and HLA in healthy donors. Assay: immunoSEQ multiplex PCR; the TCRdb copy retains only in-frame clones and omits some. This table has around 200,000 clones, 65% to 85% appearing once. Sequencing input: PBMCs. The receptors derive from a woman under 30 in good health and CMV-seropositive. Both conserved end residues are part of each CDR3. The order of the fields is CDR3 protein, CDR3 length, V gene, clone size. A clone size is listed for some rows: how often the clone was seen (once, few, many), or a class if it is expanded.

CASSQDYRALEDTF,14,TRBV4-2,-
CASSLAVGRGAYTGELFF,18,TRBV5-1,once
CASSVDSAGGSTDTQYF,17,TRBV9,-
CASSLGLATRNEQYF,15,TRBV11-2,-
CASSQGQWPDTQYF,14,TRBV4-1,-
CASSQGGGKQFF,12,TRBV14,-
CATSRVPTFYKGHYKEYEQYF,21,TRBV15,once
CASTEWSGRGGYTF,14,TRBV27,-
CASSWGTGQNEKLFF,15,TRBV5-4,-
CASSSGAGQGPFNEKLFF,18,TRBV7-9,-
CASSALGQGVGELFF,15,TRBV6-4,-
CSPQGDTQYF,10,TRBV20-1,once
CASSPGGGPTDTQYF,15,TRBV11-3,few
CASSFYRKLAGSYEQYF,17,TRBV5-8,-
CATSENRIADEQFF,14,TRBV15,-
CASSPGTSGYEQYF,14,TRBV9,-